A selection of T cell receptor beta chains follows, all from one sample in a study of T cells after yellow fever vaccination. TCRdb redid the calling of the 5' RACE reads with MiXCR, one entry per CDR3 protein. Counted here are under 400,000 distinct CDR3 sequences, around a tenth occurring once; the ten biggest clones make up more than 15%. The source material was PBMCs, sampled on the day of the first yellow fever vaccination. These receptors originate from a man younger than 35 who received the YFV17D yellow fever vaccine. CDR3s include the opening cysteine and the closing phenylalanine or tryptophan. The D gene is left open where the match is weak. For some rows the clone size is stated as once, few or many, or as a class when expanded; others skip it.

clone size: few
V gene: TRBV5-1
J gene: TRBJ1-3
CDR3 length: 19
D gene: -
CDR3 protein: CASSLVGSGAALSGNTIYF
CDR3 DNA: TGCGCCAGCAGCTTGGTAGGGTCGGGGGCCGCCCTATCTGGAAACACCATATATTTT

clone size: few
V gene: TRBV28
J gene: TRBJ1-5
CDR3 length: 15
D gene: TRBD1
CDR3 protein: CASSPPGQGKQPQHF
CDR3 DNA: TGTGCCAGCAGTCCCCCGGGACAGGGTAAACAGCCCCAGCATTTT

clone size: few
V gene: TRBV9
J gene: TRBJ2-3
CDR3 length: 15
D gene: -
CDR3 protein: CASRPYLSGTDTQYF
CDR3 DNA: TGTGCCAGCAGACCGTATTTGTCGGGGACAGATACGCAGTATTTT

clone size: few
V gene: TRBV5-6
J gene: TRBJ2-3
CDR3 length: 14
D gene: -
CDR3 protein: CASSLGPTGDTQYF
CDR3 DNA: TGTGCCAGCAGCTTGGGGCCTACAGGAGATACGCAGTATTTT

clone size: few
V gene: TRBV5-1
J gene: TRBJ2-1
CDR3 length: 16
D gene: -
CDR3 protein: CASSFVTGGLDNEQFF
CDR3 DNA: TGCGCCAGCAGCTTCGTAACCGGGGGGCTGGACAATGAGCAGTTCTTC

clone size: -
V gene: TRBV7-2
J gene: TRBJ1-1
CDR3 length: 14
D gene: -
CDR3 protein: CASSRSPRPTEAFF
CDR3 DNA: TGTGCCAGCAGCCGTTCCCCGCGGCCCACTGAAGCTTTCTTT

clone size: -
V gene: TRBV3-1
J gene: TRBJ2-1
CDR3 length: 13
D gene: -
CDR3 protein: CASSKTAPNEQFF
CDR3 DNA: TGTGCCAGCAGCAAGACCGCGCCTAATGAGCAGTTCTTC

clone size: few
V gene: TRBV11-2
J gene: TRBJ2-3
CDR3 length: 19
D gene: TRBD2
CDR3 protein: CASSSPRELAGRSTDTQYF
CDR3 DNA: TGTGCCAGCAGCTCACCCCGGGAACTAGCGGGAAGAAGCACAGATACGCAGTATTTT

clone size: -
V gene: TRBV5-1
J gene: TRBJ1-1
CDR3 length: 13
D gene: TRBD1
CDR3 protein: CASSWDRFTEAFF
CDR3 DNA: TGCGCCAGCAGTTGGGACAGGTTCACTGAAGCTTTCTTT

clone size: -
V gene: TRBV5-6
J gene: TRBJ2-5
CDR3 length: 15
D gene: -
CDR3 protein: CASSLRVGSGETQYF
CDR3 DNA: TGTGCCAGCAGCTTGAGAGTTGGCTCCGGAGAGACCCAGTACTTC

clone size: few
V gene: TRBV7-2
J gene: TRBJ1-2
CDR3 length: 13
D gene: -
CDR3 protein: CASSLAQGYGYTF
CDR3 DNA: TGTGCCAGCAGCCTTGCGCAGGGGTATGGCTACACCTTC

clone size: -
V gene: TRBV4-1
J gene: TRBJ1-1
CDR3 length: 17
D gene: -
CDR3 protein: CASSQGLRGWAGAEAFF
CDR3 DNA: TGCGCCAGCAGCCAAGGGCTGAGGGGCTGGGCGGGCGCTGAAGCTTTCTTT

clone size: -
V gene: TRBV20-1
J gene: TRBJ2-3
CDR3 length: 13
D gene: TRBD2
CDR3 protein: CSVGRGAPDTQYF
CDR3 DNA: TGCAGTGTGGGGCGGGGGGCCCCAGATACGCAGTATTTT

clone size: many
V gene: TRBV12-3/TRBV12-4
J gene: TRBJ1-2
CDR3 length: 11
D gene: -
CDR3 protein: CASSRDYGYTF
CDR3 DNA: TGTGCCAGCAGTAGGGACTATGGCTACACCTTC

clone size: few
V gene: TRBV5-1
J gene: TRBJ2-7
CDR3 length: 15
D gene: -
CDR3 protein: CASSSDWQGTYEQYF
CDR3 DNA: TGCGCCAGCAGCTCCGATTGGCAGGGAACCTACGAGCAGTACTTC

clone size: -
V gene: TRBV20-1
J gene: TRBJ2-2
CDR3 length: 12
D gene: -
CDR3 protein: CSARQGLGELFF
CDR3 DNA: TGCAGTGCTAGACAGGGACTCGGGGAGCTGTTTTTT

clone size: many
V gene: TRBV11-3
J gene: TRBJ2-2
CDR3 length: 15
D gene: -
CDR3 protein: CASSLGTLNTGELFF
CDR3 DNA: TGTGCCAGCAGTCTCGGGACCCTGAACACCGGGGAGCTGTTTTTT

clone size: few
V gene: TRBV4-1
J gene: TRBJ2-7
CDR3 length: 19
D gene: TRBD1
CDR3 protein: CASSLRMMNGQGASYEQYF
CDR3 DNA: TGCGCCAGCAGCCTCCGTATGATGAACGGACAGGGCGCGTCCTACGAGCAGTACTTC

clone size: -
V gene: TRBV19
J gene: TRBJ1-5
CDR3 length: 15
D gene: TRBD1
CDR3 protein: CASSILTGFNQPQHF
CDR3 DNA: TGTGCCAGTAGTATCCTGACAGGGTTCAATCAGCCCCAGCATTTT

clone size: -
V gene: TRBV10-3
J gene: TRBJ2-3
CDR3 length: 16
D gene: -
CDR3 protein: CAISDRTASGTDTQYF
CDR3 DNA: TGTGCCATCAGTGACAGGACAGCCTCGGGCACAGATACGCAGTATTTT

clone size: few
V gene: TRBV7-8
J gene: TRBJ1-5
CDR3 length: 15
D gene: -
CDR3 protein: CASSLRETGSQPQHF
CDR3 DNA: TGTGCCAGCAGCTTAAGGGAAACGGGCTCTCAGCCCCAGCATTTT

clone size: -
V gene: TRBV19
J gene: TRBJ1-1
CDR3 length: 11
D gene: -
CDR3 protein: CATQMGLKAFF
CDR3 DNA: TGTGCCACCCAGATGGGTCTGAAAGCTTTCTTT

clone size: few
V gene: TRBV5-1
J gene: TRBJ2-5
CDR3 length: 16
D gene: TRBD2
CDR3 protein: CASSLEPAGGSETQYF
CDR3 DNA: TGCGCCAGCAGCTTGGAACCAGCGGGGGGCTCAGAGACCCAGTACTTC

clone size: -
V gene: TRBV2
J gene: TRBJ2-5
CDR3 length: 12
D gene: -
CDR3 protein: CATSPGEETQYF
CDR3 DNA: TGTGCCACGTCGCCTGGGGAGGAGACCCAGTACTTC

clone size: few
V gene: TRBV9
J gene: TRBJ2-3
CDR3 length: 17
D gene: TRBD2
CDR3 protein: CASSVTSGGNTPDTQYF
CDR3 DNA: TGTGCCAGCAGCGTGACTAGCGGGGGCAACACGCCAGATACGCAGTATTTT

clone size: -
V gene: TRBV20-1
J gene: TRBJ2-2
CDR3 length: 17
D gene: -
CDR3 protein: CSARVDLGGGHTGELFF
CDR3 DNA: TGCAGTGCTAGAGTCGACCTGGGGGGGGGCCACACCGGGGAGCTGTTTTTT

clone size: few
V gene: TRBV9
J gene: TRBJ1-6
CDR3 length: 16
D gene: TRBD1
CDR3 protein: CASSAGGQTYNSPLHF
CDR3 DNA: TGTGCCAGCAGCGCGGGGGGACAGACTTATAATTCACCCCTCCACTTT

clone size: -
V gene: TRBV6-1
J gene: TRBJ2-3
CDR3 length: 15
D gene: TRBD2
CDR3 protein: CASSLAGGNTDTQYF
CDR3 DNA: TGTGCCAGCAGCCTAGCGGGGGGAAACACAGATACGCAGTATTTT

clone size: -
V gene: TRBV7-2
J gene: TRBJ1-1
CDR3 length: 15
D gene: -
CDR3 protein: CASSLTGPMNTEAFF
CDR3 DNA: TGTGCCAGCAGCTTAACAGGGCCCATGAACACTGAAGCTTTCTTT

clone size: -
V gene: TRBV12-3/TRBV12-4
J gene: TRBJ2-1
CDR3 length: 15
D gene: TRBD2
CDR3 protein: CASRETSGSYNEQFF
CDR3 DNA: TGTGCCAGCAGGGAAACTAGCGGCTCCTACAATGAGCAGTTCTTC

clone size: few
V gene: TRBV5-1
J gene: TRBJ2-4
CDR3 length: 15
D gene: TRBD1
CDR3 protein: CASSFFGTGPNIQYF
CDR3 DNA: TGCGCCAGCAGCTTTTTCGGGACAGGGCCGAACATTCAGTACTTC

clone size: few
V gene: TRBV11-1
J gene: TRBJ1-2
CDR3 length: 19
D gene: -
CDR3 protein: CASSLDYGFKQGANYGYTF
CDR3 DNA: TGTGCCAGCAGCTTAGACTACGGATTTAAGCAGGGAGCTAACTATGGCTACACCTTC

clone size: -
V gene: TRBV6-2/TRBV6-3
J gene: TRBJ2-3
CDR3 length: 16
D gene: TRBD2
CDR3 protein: CASRRQWLAGADTQYF
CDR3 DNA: TGTGCCAGCAGACGACAGTGGCTAGCGGGGGCAGATACGCAGTATTTT

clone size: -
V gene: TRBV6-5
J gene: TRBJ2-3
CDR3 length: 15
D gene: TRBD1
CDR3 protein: CASSYSRQGMDTQYF
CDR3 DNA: TGTGCCAGCAGTTACTCGCGACAGGGCATGGATACGCAGTATTTT

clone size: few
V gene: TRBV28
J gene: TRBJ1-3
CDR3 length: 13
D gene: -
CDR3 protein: CGYGSTGGNTIYF
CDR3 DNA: TGTGGCTACGGATCAACGGGAGGAAACACCATATATTTT

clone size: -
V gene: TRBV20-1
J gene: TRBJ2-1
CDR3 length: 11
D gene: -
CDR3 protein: CSASPLDEQFF
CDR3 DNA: TGCAGTGCTAGCCCCTTGGATGAGCAGTTCTTC

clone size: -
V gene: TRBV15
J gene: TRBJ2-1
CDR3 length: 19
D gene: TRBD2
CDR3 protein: CATSRAARRLAGGLTEQFF
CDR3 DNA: TGTGCCACCAGCAGAGCCGCCCGACGACTAGCGGGGGGACTCACGGAGCAGTTCTTC

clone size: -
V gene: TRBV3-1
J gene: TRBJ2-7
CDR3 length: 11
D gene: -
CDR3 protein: CASGQVYEQYF
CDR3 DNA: TGTGCCAGCGGTCAGGTCTACGAGCAGTACTTC

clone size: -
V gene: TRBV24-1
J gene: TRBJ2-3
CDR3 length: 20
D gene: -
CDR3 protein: CATSDFAEGRRLKGTDTQYF
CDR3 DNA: TGTGCCACCAGTGATTTTGCAGAAGGAAGGAGATTAAAGGGCACAGATACGCAGTATTTT

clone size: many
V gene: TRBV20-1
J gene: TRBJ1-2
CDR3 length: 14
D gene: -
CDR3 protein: CSARETGSLEGYTF
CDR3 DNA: TGCAGTGCTCGCGAGACTGGGAGTCTAGAGGGCTACACCTTC

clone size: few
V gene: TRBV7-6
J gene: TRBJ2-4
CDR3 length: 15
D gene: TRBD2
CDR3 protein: CASSLIGGGSDIQYF
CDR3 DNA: TGTGCCAGCAGCTTAATCGGCGGGGGAAGTGACATTCAGTACTTC

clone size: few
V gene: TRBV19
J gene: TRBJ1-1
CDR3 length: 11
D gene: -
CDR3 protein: CASSWRGEAFF
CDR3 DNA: TGTGCCAGTAGTTGGCGGGGAGAAGCTTTCTTT